Listed here are 30 T cell receptor beta chains from one sample, sequenced in a study of response to subunit inactivated influenza vaccine. TCRdb re-analysed the RT-PCR reads in MiXCR, keeping a single row per CDR3 protein. The repertoire holds hundreds of thousands of distinct CDR3 sequences, with over 11% as singletons. Sequencing was performed on PBMCs from blood, taken around 15 days before vaccination. The receptors were sampled from a man aged 50-60 years who received an inactivated influenza vaccine.

The chain is built from TRBV12-3 or TRBV12-4 and TRBJ2-3; TRBD1 matches 8 bases. CDR3 size: 17 residues. Trimming cost V 5 bases and J 1 base; bases outside gene matches: 11. CDR3 coding DNA: TGTGCCAGCAGTCCGAGACAGGGGATTTGGGGCACAGATACGCAGTATTTT. It is translated as CASSPRQGIWGTDTQYF.

This clonotype occurred many times. This sequence joins TRBV11-1 and TRBJ2-4, with a weak D call TRBD2 (5 bases). This CDR3 contains 18 residues. Trimming left V 0 bases short and J 0 bases short, with 15 bases between. Germline V gene lookup returns CDR1 SGHAT and CDR2 FQDESV (reference sequence). The CDR3 reads CASSLAWRAPEAKNIQYF. The CDR3 DNA is TGTGCCAGCAGCTTAGCGTGGCGGGCACCTGAAGCCAAAAACATTCAGTACTTC.

In its sample, this clonotype was seen a few times. The rearrangement joins TRBV12-3 or TRBV12-4 to TRBJ2-5, with 7 bases aligning to TRBD2. Germline trimming cut 5 bases from V and 5 bases from J; bases unmatched to any gene: 8. The CDR3 loop spans 14 amino acids. Here the CDR3 DNA reads TGTGCCAGCAGTCGGGCGGGAGTGTTTGAGACCCAGTACTTC. Amino acid sequence: CASSRAGVFETQYF.

The V gene is TRBV5-1, the J gene TRBJ2-3; D is undetermined. The CDR3 consists of 13 residues. The V gene lost 0 bases and the J gene lost 4 bases, with 6 bases spanning the gap. In germline, CDR1 is SGHRS, CDR2 YFSETQ. The CDR3 DNA reads TGCGCCAGCAGCTTGGAAGTGGCAGATACGCAGTATTTT. This gives the protein CASSLEVADTQYF.

This clonotype has more than one count but fewer than ten. The rearrangement joins TRBV3-1 to TRBJ2-2; D remains unclear. In germline, CDR1 is LGHDT, CDR2 YNNKEL (reference sequence). CDR3 length: 15 amino acids. V gave up 2 bases and J gave up 6 bases, with 13 bases separating them. The CDR3 here is CASSQSGVSAGELFF. CDR3 DNA sequence: TGTGCCAGCAGCCAATCCGGAGTTTCGGCCGGGGAGCTGTTTTTT.

The sample holds a few counts of this clonotype. The chain links TRBV5-6 to TRBJ2-5; D possibly corresponds to TRBD2 (6 bases). Trimming stripped 4 bases from V and 1 base from J, with 11 bases between. This CDR3 comprises 14 residues. CDR1 and CDR2 (germline): SGHDT, YYEEEE. The DNA for the CDR3 is TGTGCCAGCAGCCCGGCCGGGAGCCAAGAGACCCAGTACTTC. Encoded protein: CASSPAGSQETQYF.

This clonotype was counted at least ten times. The chain employs TRBV4-2 and TRBJ2-1; the D gene could be TRBD1 or TRBD2 (6 bases each). The CDR3 has 17 amino acids. V lost 2 bases and J 7 bases, leaving 21 bases between the germline ends. Germline CDR1 LGHNA, CDR2 YNFKEQ. The CDR3 protein is CASSQSIALGGVNEQFF. Here the CDR3 DNA reads TGTGCCAGCAGCCAATCTATTGCTCTGGGGGGCGTAAATGAGCAGTTCTTC.

The rearrangement links TRBV29-1 to TRBJ1-1; no definite D call. The CDR3 extends over 12 amino acids. The germline V gene encodes CDR1 SQVTM and CDR2 ANQGSEA. The V and J ends lost 6 bases and 6 bases respectively, with 14 bases between them. In DNA, the CDR3 is TGCAGCGTAATCCGGGCCGGCCCTGAAGCTTTCTTT. Translated, it gives CSVIRAGPEAFF.

The rearrangement links TRBV11-3 to TRBJ2-1; the match to TRBD2 covers 8 bases. V was clipped by 1 base and J by 7 bases; unmatched bases: 9. The length of the CDR3 is 16 residues. Per the germline V gene, CDR1 is SGHNT and CDR2 is YENEEA. The CDR3 loop is CASSLGMASGLNEQFF. CDR3 coding DNA: TGTGCCAGCAGCTTAGGAATGGCTAGCGGGCTAAATGAGCAGTTCTTC. The whole variable domain, remainder taken from reference TRBV11-3 and TRBJ2-1, is EAGVVQSPRYKIIEKKQPVAFWCNPISGHNTLYWYLQNLGQGPELLIRYENEEAVDDSQLPKDRFSAERLKGVDSTLKIQPAELGDSAVYLCASSLGMASGLNEQFFGPGTRLTVL.

V is TRBV9 and J is TRBJ2-1; D is uncertain. The CDR3 spans 16 residues. Germline CDR1 is SGDLS and CDR2 is YYNGEE. The V gene lost 0 bases and the J gene lost 8 bases, with 18 bases spanning the gap. The DNA of the CDR3 is TGTGCCAGCAGCGTAGATCCTATTAGTACTGGGTATGAGCAGTTCTTC. Its translation is CASSVDPISTGYEQFF.

CDR3 loop: CASSPTYRGNEQYF. DNA of the CDR3: TGTGCCAGCAGCCCGACTTACAGGGGGAACGAGCAGTACTTC. J is TRBJ2-7 and V is TRBV6-1, with 8 nucleotides matching TRBD1. V lost 6 bases, J lost 5 bases, and 9 bases stayed unmatched. Germline V lookup: CDR1 MNHNS, CDR2 SASEGT. This CDR3 has 14 amino acids.

V is TRBV7-2 and J is TRBJ2-3; tentative D call: TRBD2 (7 bases). Trimming took 0 bases from V and 7 from J, leaving 11 bases between them. The CDR3 covers 14 residues. CDR1 is SGHTA, CDR2 FQGNSA, per germline. CDR3 nucleotides: TGTGCCAGCAGCTTAGCGGTGGGGGGGCATACGCAGTATTTT. Translation: CASSLAVGGHTQYF.

DNA for the CDR3: TGCGCCAGCAGCCAAGTGGCCCAGCGGGGGCGGTACCAAGAGACCCAGTACTTC. Protein product: CASSQVAQRGRYQETQYF. This rearrangement joins TRBV4-3 to TRBJ2-5, with 8 bases that match TRBD2. This CDR3 is built from 18 residues. The germline V gene has CDR1 LGHNA and CDR2 YSLEER. V was pared by 1 base and J by 0 bases, with 10 bases of the junction left unmatched.

The chain links TRBV6-2 or TRBV6-3 to TRBJ2-3, with TRBD2 matching 9 bases. Germline V gene data show CDR1 as MNHEY and CDR2 as SVGEGT. CDR3 length equals 16 residues. The junction had 8 bases not matched to a gene; V was cut back by 3 bases and J by 4 bases. The CDR3 bases are TGTGCCAGCAGTTATGGGCTAGCGGGGCCGTCAGATACGCAGTATTTT. Translated, it gives CASSYGLAGPSDTQYF.

CDR3 sequence reads: CASSPHQLYEQYF. The CDR3 DNA follows: TGTGCCAGCAGCCCACACCAACTCTACGAGCAGTACTTC. The chain carries TRBV4-2 and TRBJ2-7; D gene ambiguous. The CDR3 length is 13 residues. V lost 4 bases and J lost 3, with 10 bases in between. From germline, CDR1 is LGHNA and CDR2 YNFKEQ.

The chain links TRBV10-3 to TRBJ2-6; unclear D gene. CDR3 size: 15 residues. The V and J ends lost 10 bases and 0 bases respectively, with 13 bases between them. Germline V lookup: CDR1 ENHRY, CDR2 SYGVKD. The CDR3 loop reads CATETDRSGANVLTF. CDR3 bases: TGTGCCACTGAGACGGACCGCTCTGGGGCCAACGTCCTGACTTTC.

The chain couples TRBV2 to TRBJ2-3; 9 nucleotides line up with TRBD2. The CDR3 spans 17 residues. With V trimmed by 0 bases and J by 0 bases, 4 bases remained unmatched. Germline-derived CDR1 and CDR2 are SNHLY and FYNNEI. CDR3 loop: CASSEAGSGGSTDTQYF. Here the CDR3 DNA reads TGTGCCAGCAGTGAAGCAGGAAGCGGGGGGAGCACAGATACGCAGTATTTT.

This rearrangement joins TRBV20-1 to TRBJ1-1, with no clear D. Trimming took off 1 base at V and 6 bases at J, with 6 bases between the two ends. CDR3 length equals 11 residues. Germline CDR1 is DFQATT and CDR2 is SNEGSKA (reference sequence). CDR3 sequence (DNA): TGCAGTGCTAGAGTTTGGCCTGAAGCTTTCTTT. It codes for CSARVWPEAFF.

The V gene is TRBV20-1, the J gene TRBJ2-1; 15 nucleotides align to TRBD2. V gave up 7 bases and J gave up 5 bases; unmatched junction bases: 9. Per the germline V gene, CDR1 is DFQATT and CDR2 is SNEGSKA (reference sequence). The length of the CDR3 is 16 residues. The DNA of the CDR3 is TGCAGTGTCAGGACTAGCGGGAGGGCCGTCGACAATGAGCAGTTCTTC. Translation: CSVRTSGRAVDNEQFF.

The J gene is TRBJ2-1, the V gene TRBV20-1; D uncertain. The germline CDR1 and CDR2 sequences are DFQATT and SNEGSKA (reference sequence). V shed 4 bases and J shed 4 bases, with 2 bases lying between them. This CDR3 comprises 10 residues. Here the CDR3 reads CSANYNEQFF. CDR3 DNA sequence: TGCAGTGCTAATTACAATGAGCAGTTCTTC.

This clonotype was picked up a small number of times. The rearrangement uses TRBV20-1 and TRBJ2-7; the match to TRBD2 covers 7 bases. V shed 6 bases and J 4 bases; nucleotides not matched to a gene: 9. The CDR3 length is 13 residues. Per germline, CDR1 DFQATT and CDR2 SNEGSKA (reference sequence). The CDR3 DNA reads TGCAGTGCGGGGGGAGGGGACTTATACGAGCAGTACTTC. This gives the protein CSAGGGDLYEQYF.

This clonotype was recorded many times. The gene calls are TRBV29-1 and TRBJ2-5; D may be TRBD1 or TRBD2 (5 bases each). This CDR3 is 14 amino acids long. V was clipped by 4 bases and J by 4 bases, with 16 bases between them. Germline-derived CDR1 and CDR2 are SQVTM and ANQGSEA. CDR3 amino acids: CSVVLGSGRETQYF. CDR3 DNA sequence: TGCAGCGTTGTCCTGGGTTCGGGGCGAGAGACCCAGTACTTC.

This clonotype was counted between two and nine times. The rearrangement links TRBV27 to TRBJ2-3, with TRBD1 matching over 9 bases. The germline V gene encodes CDR1 MNHEY and CDR2 SMNVEV (reference sequence). This CDR3 has 14 residues. J lost 6 bases, V lost 3 bases, and 4 bases had no gene match. The CDR3 is CASSFDRGRDTQYF. The CDR3, as DNA: TGTGCCAGCAGTTTCGACAGGGGGAGGGATACGCAGTATTTT.

The CDR3 DNA reads TGTGCCATCAGGGACAGGGGGGGCACTGAAGCTTTCTTT. It translates to CAIRDRGGTEAFF. The chain couples TRBV10-3 to TRBJ1-1; 10 positions agree with TRBD1. CDR3 size: 13 residues. Germline V gene lookup returns CDR1 ENHRY and CDR2 SYGVKD. V gave up 6 bases and J gave up 4 bases; unmatched junction bases: 2.

The rearrangement joins TRBV19 to TRBJ1-1; D gene uncertain. CDR3 length: 18 amino acids. V was trimmed by 4 bases and J by 0 bases, leaving 21 bases between them. CDR1 and CDR2 (germline): LNHDA, SQIVND (reference sequence). The CDR3 spells CASSTGSFLGSMNTEAFF. CDR3 in DNA: TGTGCCAGTAGTACCGGGTCATTTCTTGGGTCCATGAACACTGAAGCTTTCTTT. The entire variable domain, with the rest obtained from reference TRBV19 and TRBJ1-1, is as follows: DGGITQSPKYLFRKEGQNVTLSCEQNLNHDAMYWYRQDPGQGLRLIYYSQIVNDFQKGDIAEGYSVSREKKESFPLTVTSAQKNPTAFYLCASSTGSFLGSMNTEAFFGQGTRLTVV.

This clonotype was found a few times. The J gene is TRBJ2-7, the V gene TRBV6-2 or TRBV6-3, with 10 bases identical to TRBD2. Per germline, CDR1 MNHEY and CDR2 SVGEGT. With V trimmed by 4 bases and J by 2 bases, 8 bases remained unmatched. The CDR3 has 16 residues. The CDR3, as DNA: TGTGCCAGCAGTTCATTAGCGGGAGGCCTTACCTACGAGCAGTACTTC. It encodes CASSSLAGGLTYEQYF.

This clonotype was counted only a few times. The DNA of the CDR3 is TGTGCCAGCAGTTTCCCAGCGGGGGGCGAGACAGATACGCAGTATTTT. It is translated as CASSFPAGGETDTQYF. The chain recombines TRBV28 with TRBJ2-3, with 9 bases lining up with TRBD2. This CDR3 contains 16 residues. The J segment lost 3 bases and the V segment lost 3 bases, leaving 7 bases of the junction unmatched. The germline CDR1 and CDR2 sequences are MDHEN and SYDVKM.

The chain links TRBV6-1 to TRBJ1-6, with 7 bases fitting TRBD1. V shed 6 bases, J shed 5 bases, and the junction held 1 base outside the gene matches. The germline gives CDR1 MNHNS, CDR2 SASEGT. This CDR3 region has 13 residues. For the CDR3, the DNA is TGTGCCAGCAGAGGACAGGATAATTCACCCCTCCACTTT. Translating it yields CASRGQDNSPLHF.

The chain couples TRBV18 to TRBJ2-5, with 8 bases matching TRBD1. Trimming cost V 3 bases and J 2 bases; bases outside gene matches: 8. Germline lookup yields CDR1 KGHSH and CDR2 LQKENI. This CDR3 comprises 16 residues. CDR3 sequence: CASSPRGRAQQETQYF. In DNA form, the CDR3 reads TGTGCCAGCTCACCCAGGGGGCGAGCCCAACAAGAGACCCAGTACTTC.

This clonotype was seen more than once but under ten times. This chain uses TRBV12-3 or TRBV12-4 with TRBJ2-2, with no clear D. This CDR3 has 13 amino acids. V dropped 5 bases and J dropped 9 bases, with 13 bases sitting between them. CDR3 sequence reads: CASSQQISRELFF. CDR3 in DNA: TGTGCCAGCAGTCAACAGATTTCTAGGGAGCTGTTTTTT.